The rows below give T cell receptor beta chains drawn from one sample of a study of blood T cell repertoires in COVID-19. Only in-frame clones appear in the TCRdb table, and some are missing; sequencing was by immunoSEQ multiplex PCR. The sample includes about 480,000 clones, approximately 90% of them seen just once. Sequencing was performed on peripheral blood. The receptors derive from a woman aged 25 to 45 with acute or convalescent COVID-19. CDR3s include the opening cysteine and the closing phenylalanine or tryptophan. D genes are given only for firm matches. The size of a clone is reported for some rows only, either as once, few or many, or as a class for expanded clones.

abundance	v_gene	j_gene	d_gene	CDR3nt	CDR3aa
once	TRBV7-8	TRBJ2-7	NA	TGTGCCAGCAGCTCGACAGGAGTCTCCTACGAGCAGTACTTC	CASSSTGVSYEQYF
NA	TRBV7-3	TRBJ2-2	NA	TGTGCCAGCAGCCTGCTAGCGTTCACCGGGGAGCTGTTTTTT	CASSLLAFTGELFF
NA	TRBV9	TRBJ2-3	TRBD2	TGTGCCAGCAGCGTAGGTCAGCGGGGCGGTTCGGATACGCAGTATTTT	CASSVGQRGGSDTQYF
once	TRBV6-6	TRBJ2-7	TRBD1	TGTGCCAGCAGCCACGACAGGGTCTACGAGCAGTACTTC	CASSHDRVYEQYF
NA	TRBV28	TRBJ1-2	NA	TGTGCCAGCAGTTCCATGTATGGCTACACCTTC	CASSSMYGYTF
NA	TRBV29-1	TRBJ2-7	NA	TGCAGCGTTCAAGAGCCCGTCAGATACGAGCAGTACTTC	CSVQEPVRYEQYF
NA	TRBV7-2	TRBJ1-3	TRBD1	TGTGCCAGCAGCCCACAACAGGGGGTTGGAAACACCATATATTTT	CASSPQQGVGNTIYF
NA	TRBV6-4	TRBJ2-1	TRBD2	TGTGCCAGCAGTGACCCGACAGGGTCAGGGACTAGCCCTCTTTCCTACAATGAGCAGTTCTTC	CASSDPTGSGTSPLSYNEQFF
once	TRBV4-1	TRBJ1-1	NA	TGCGCCAGCAGCCAAGGACGAGGCCGAGTCACTGAAGCTTTCTTT	CASSQGRGRVTEAFF
NA	TRBV19	TRBJ1-6	NA	TGTGCCAGTACCGCCGGCTGGGAGTCTTATAATTCACCCCTCCACTTT	CASTAGWESYNSPLHF
NA	TRBV6-6	TRBJ2-7	NA	TGTGCTTCCGGGACATTAGGCGAGCAGTACTTC	CASGTLGEQYF
NA	TRBV5-1	TRBJ2-5	TRBD1	TGCGCCAGCAGATATGGACAGGGCTTGGGACAAGAGACCCAGTACTTC	CASRYGQGLGQETQYF
NA	TRBV19	TRBJ2-2	NA	TGTGCCAGTAGGCCAGACCGCGGAACTACCGGGGAGCTGTTTTTT	CASRPDRGTTGELFF
NA	TRBV19	TRBJ2-7	NA	TGTGCCAGTAGTTTACAGGGCGTCTCCTACGAGCAGTACTTC	CASSLQGVSYEQYF
NA	TRBV11-3	TRBJ2-3	NA	TGTGCCAGCAGCTTAGGTTATACAGATACGCAGTATTTT	CASSLGYTDTQYF
NA	TRBV5-1	TRBJ2-1	TRBD2	TGCGCCAGCAGCTTGGCAGCTAGCGGGGGGGCTGTTGTGTACAATGAGCAGTTCTTC	CASSLAASGGAVVYNEQFF
NA	TRBV30	TRBJ2-7	TRBD1	TGTGCCTGGAAATTTCCGGGACAGGGCTACGAGCAGTACTTC	CAWKFPGQGYEQYF
NA	TRBV2	TRBJ2-6	NA	TGTGCCAGCAGTGTTTTGAGGAGACAGCAGATCTCTGGGGCCAACGTCCTGACTTTC	CASSVLRRQQISGANVLTF
few	TRBV9	TRBJ2-3	NA	TGTGCCAGCAGCGTAGTTGGGATCGGGGCAGATACGCAGTATTTT	CASSVVGIGADTQYF
NA	TRBV3-1/TRBV3-2	TRBJ2-6	NA	TGTGCCAGCAGCCAATCGGGACGGGGGTCCGGGGCCAACGTCCTGACTTTC	CASSQSGRGSGANVLTF
NA	TRBV27	TRBJ2-2	NA	TGTGCCAGCAGGAAACTAGTCTTGGCCGGGGAGCTGTTTTTT	CASRKLVLAGELFF
NA	TRBV11-3	TRBJ2-7	NA	TGTGCCAGCAGTTCAGACAAGCCGGGACTTACATCCTCCGAGCAGTACTTC	CASSSDKPGLTSSEQYF
NA	TRBV6-5	TRBJ2-5	NA	TGTGCCAGCAGCAGCAGGGGTGTGGAGACCCAGTACTTC	CASSSRGVETQYF
NA	TRBV6-6	TRBJ1-1	NA	TGTGCCAGCAGTTACTCGAAGGACGCTCGGGGCACTGAAGCTTTCTTT	CASSYSKDARGTEAFF
NA	TRBV14	TRBJ2-1	NA	TGTGCCAGCAGCCGTGGGGGGAGGAGGGATGAGCAGTTCTTC	CASSRGGRRDEQFF
NA	TRBV6-6	TRBJ1-2	NA	TGTGCCAGCAGTTACAGCGCAGGGGACGGCTACACCTTC	CASSYSAGDGYTF
NA	TRBV7-2	TRBJ2-7	NA	TGTGCCAGCAGCTTGGCCAGGGGTTATGACGAGCAGTACTTC	CASSLARGYDEQYF
once	TRBV2	TRBJ1-2	NA	TGTGCCAGCAGTGTCTCACAGGTTAACTATGGCTACACCTTC	CASSVSQVNYGYTF
NA	TRBV2	TRBJ2-3	NA	TGTGCCAGCAGTGAGATGACAGGCACAGATACGCAGTATTTT	CASSEMTGTDTQYF
NA	TRBV4-1	TRBJ2-1	NA	TGCGCCAGCAGCCCGATGACAGGCCGGGGCGAGCAGTTCTTC	CASSPMTGRGEQFF
NA	TRBV7-3	TRBJ2-3	NA	TGTGCCAGCAGCTTAAGAGGGGGTATAGATACGCAGTATTTT	CASSLRGGIDTQYF
NA	TRBV21-1	TRBJ2-2	NA	TGTGCCAGCAGCAAAACGCAACCGGGACAGGGAATCTCGGCGAACACCGGGGAGCTGTTTTTT	CASSKTQPGQGISANTGELFF
NA	TRBV29-1	TRBJ2-7	NA	TGCAGCGCCCAGGGGTCCCACGAGCAGTACTTC	CSAQGSHEQYF
NA	TRBV19	TRBJ1-2	TRBD1	TGTGCCAGTAGTCCGACACAGGGGGATGGCTACACCTTC	CASSPTQGDGYTF
NA	TRBV14	TRBJ2-7	TRBD2	TGTGCCAGCAGCCACGGGGGGTTTCGCGAGCAGTACTTC	CASSHGGFREQYF
NA	TRBV12-3/TRBV12-4	TRBJ1-2	NA	TGTGCCAGCAGAGCCACCGGGGGGTTTGGCTACACCTTC	CASRATGGFGYTF
once	TRBV12-5	TRBJ2-5	NA	TGTGCTAGTGGTTTGAGTGGGGCGGGGCCAAAAGAGACCCAGTACTTC	CASGLSGAGPKETQYF
NA	TRBV5-8	TRBJ1-1	TRBD1	TGTGCCAGCAGCTTAAGGACAGGGAAGAACACTGAAGCTTTCTTT	CASSLRTGKNTEAFF
NA	TRBV27	TRBJ2-2	NA	TGTGCCAGCAGTTTAGAAGCCACAGGTACCGGGGAGCTGTTTTTT	CASSLEATGTGELFF
NA	TRBV29-1	TRBJ2-7	TRBD1	TGCAGCGTCGGACAGGGTTCTGTCCTCCACGAGCAGTACTTC	CSVGQGSVLHEQYF
NA	TRBV7-9	TRBJ1-1	TRBD1	TGTGCCAGCAGCGCCAGTTCAGGGGGGGAAGCTTTCTTT	CASSASSGGEAFF
NA	TRBV5-4	TRBJ2-1	TRBD2	TGTGCCAGCAGCTTGTATGGCGGGGGGGATTACAATGAGCAGTTCTTC	CASSLYGGGDYNEQFF
NA	TRBV3-1/TRBV3-2	TRBJ2-5	NA	TGTGCCAGCAGCCAACGGGAGACCCAGTACTTC	CASSQRETQYF
NA	TRBV5-1	TRBJ2-7	NA	TGCGCCAGCAGCGCAGACAGGAGAAAATACGAGCAGTACTTC	CASSADRRKYEQYF
NA	TRBV4-2	TRBJ2-5	NA	TGTGCCAGCAGCCATCAAACCTCGGGAACGACTGGCGAGACCCAGTACTTC	CASSHQTSGTTGETQYF
NA	TRBV24-1	TRBJ2-4	NA	TGTGCCACCAGTGATCCGAGGTTAGCCAAAAACATTCAGTACTTC	CATSDPRLAKNIQYF
once	TRBV7-3	TRBJ2-1	TRBD1	TGTGCCAGCAGCCTAGGGACAGTAGGCAATGAGCAGTTCTTC	CASSLGTVGNEQFF
NA	TRBV13	TRBJ1-2	TRBD1	TGTGCCAGCAGCCCTCAGACAGGGGGCCTCAATGGCTACACCTTC	CASSPQTGGLNGYTF